This note documents a single T cell receptor beta chain sequence. CDR3 length equals 16 residues. The germline V gene has CDR1 LNHDA and CDR2 SQIVND (reference sequence). Trimming left V 2 bases short and J 0 bases short, with 13 bases between. The sample belongs to a study of blood T cell repertoires in COVID-19. Clones were read by immunoSEQ multiplex PCR, and TCRdb kept only the in-frame ones, dropping some. The sample includes roughly 87,000 clones, approximately 85% of them seen just once. The sequence derives from a woman of 80 years or more with COVID-19, enrolled during active disease. Sequenced input: peripheral blood. The chain couples TRBV19 to TRBJ1-2; maybe TRBD1 (6 bases). The CDR3, as DNA: TGTGCCAGTAGTATAACCAGGACAGCAACTAACTATGGCTACACCTTC. This gives the protein CASSITRTATNYGYTF. The entire variable domain, with the rest obtained from reference TRBV19 and TRBJ1-2, is as follows: DGGITQSPKYLFRKEGQNVTLSCEQNLNHDAMYWYRQDPGQGLRLIYYSQIVNDFQKGDIAEGYSVSREKKESFPLTVTSAQKNPTAFYLCASSITRTATNYGYTFGSGTRLTVV.